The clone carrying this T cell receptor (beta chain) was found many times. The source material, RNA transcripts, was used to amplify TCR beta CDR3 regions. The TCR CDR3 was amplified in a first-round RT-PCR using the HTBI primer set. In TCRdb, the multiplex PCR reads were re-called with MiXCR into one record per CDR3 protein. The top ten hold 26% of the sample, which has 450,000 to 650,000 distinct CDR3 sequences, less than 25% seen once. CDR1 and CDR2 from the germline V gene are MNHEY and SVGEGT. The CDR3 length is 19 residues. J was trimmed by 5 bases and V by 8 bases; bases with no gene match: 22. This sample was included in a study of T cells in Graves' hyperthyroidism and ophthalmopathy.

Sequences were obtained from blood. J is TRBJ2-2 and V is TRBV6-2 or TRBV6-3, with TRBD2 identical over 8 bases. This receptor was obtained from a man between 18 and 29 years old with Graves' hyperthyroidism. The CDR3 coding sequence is TGTGCCAGCCCCCAGCCGGAAAGGGCTAGCGGGTCTGCGACCGGGGAGCTGTTTTTT. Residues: CASPQPERASGSATGELFF.